Listed below are T cell receptor beta chains from one sample, sequenced in a study of cytomegalovirus exposure and HLA in healthy donors. TCRdb keeps only in-frame clones here, not all; method: immunoSEQ multiplex PCR. The sample contains some 120,000 clones, 85% to 90% of which appear only once. Sample: PBMCs. These receptors all stem from a woman between 18 and 29 years old in good health and CMV-seronegative. Each CDR3 is given with its conserved first and last residue. Each record gives: clone size, D gene, J gene, V gene, CDR3 protein, CDR3 DNA. A D gene is named only where the DNA matches it firmly. Not every row has a clone size; where given, it reads once, few, many or a size class.

abundance: NA; d_gene: NA; j_gene: TRBJ2-5; v_gene: TRBV9; CDR3aa: CASSVGGPETQYF; CDR3nt: TGTGCCAGCAGCGTAGGGGGGCCGGAGACCCAGTACTTC
abundance: NA; d_gene: NA; j_gene: TRBJ1-1; v_gene: TRBV7-3; CDR3aa: CASSLIKDSTEAFF; CDR3nt: TGTGCCAGCAGCTTAATCAAGGACAGCACTGAAGCTTTCTTT
abundance: NA; d_gene: TRBD1; j_gene: TRBJ1-1; v_gene: TRBV5-4; CDR3aa: CASSFTGAGNTEAFF; CDR3nt: TGTGCCAGCAGCTTTACAGGGGCGGGGAACACTGAAGCTTTCTTT
abundance: NA; d_gene: NA; j_gene: TRBJ2-7; v_gene: TRBV6-1; CDR3aa: CASSEGGGFYEQYF; CDR3nt: TGTGCCAGCAGTGAAGGGGGAGGATTCTACGAGCAGTACTTC
abundance: NA; d_gene: NA; j_gene: TRBJ2-1; v_gene: TRBV29-1; CDR3aa: CSVEPWLNNEQFF; CDR3nt: TGCAGCGTAGAGCCTTGGTTAAACAATGAGCAGTTCTTC
abundance: NA; d_gene: NA; j_gene: TRBJ1-6; v_gene: TRBV6-6; CDR3aa: CASREVRGLNSPLHF; CDR3nt: TGTGCCAGCAGGGAAGTCAGGGGCCTCAATTCACCCCTCCACTTT
abundance: NA; d_gene: TRBD2; j_gene: TRBJ2-3; v_gene: TRBV19; CDR3aa: CASSSTSGRSTDTQYF; CDR3nt: TGTGCCAGTAGTAGTACTAGCGGGAGATCAACAGATACGCAGTATTTT
abundance: NA; d_gene: TRBD1; j_gene: TRBJ2-5; v_gene: TRBV7-2; CDR3aa: CASSLPPGTGRETQYF; CDR3nt: TGTGCCAGCAGCTTACCCCCCGGGACAGGGCGAGAGACCCAGTACTTC
abundance: NA; d_gene: NA; j_gene: TRBJ2-1; v_gene: TRBV5-1; CDR3aa: CASSFGELSSYNEQFF; CDR3nt: TGCGCCAGCAGCTTTGGGGAGTTGAGCTCCTACAATGAGCAGTTCTTC
abundance: medium-sized; d_gene: NA; j_gene: TRBJ2-2; v_gene: TRBV5-4; CDR3aa: CASSGGSGELFF; CDR3nt: TGTGCCAGCAGTGGGGGGTCCGGGGAGCTGTTTTTT
abundance: once; d_gene: TRBD1; j_gene: TRBJ2-3; v_gene: TRBV27; CDR3aa: CASSPQTGISSDTQYF; CDR3nt: TGTGCCAGCAGTCCCCAGACAGGGATTTCTTCCGATACGCAGTATTTT
abundance: NA; d_gene: TRBD1; j_gene: TRBJ2-7; v_gene: TRBV18; CDR3aa: CASSRDRADEQYF; CDR3nt: TGTGCCAGCTCACGAGACAGGGCGGACGAGCAGTACTTC
abundance: NA; d_gene: NA; j_gene: TRBJ2-1; v_gene: TRBV5-1; CDR3aa: CASSLGGYNEQFF; CDR3nt: TGCGCCAGCAGCTTAGGAGGGTACAATGAGCAGTTCTTC
abundance: NA; d_gene: TRBD1; j_gene: TRBJ1-2; v_gene: TRBV11-2; CDR3aa: CASSLGTGTGIGYGYTF; CDR3nt: TGTGCCAGCAGCTTAGGGACAGGGACTGGTATCGGCTATGGCTACACCTTC
abundance: NA; d_gene: TRBD2; j_gene: TRBJ2-1; v_gene: TRBV30; CDR3aa: CAWSGPFSSGRAGEQFF; CDR3nt: TGTGCCTGGAGTGGGCCCTTTAGTAGCGGGAGGGCCGGCGAGCAGTTCTTC
abundance: NA; d_gene: TRBD1; j_gene: TRBJ2-7; v_gene: TRBV19; CDR3aa: CAAGVDRAEQYF; CDR3nt: TGTGCCGCTGGGGTGGACAGGGCGGAGCAGTACTTC
abundance: NA; d_gene: TRBD1; j_gene: TRBJ1-5; v_gene: TRBV28; CDR3aa: CASKVQGYRRSNQPQHF; CDR3nt: TGTGCCAGTAAGGTACAGGGGTATAGGAGGAGCAATCAGCCCCAGCATTTT
abundance: NA; d_gene: NA; j_gene: TRBJ2-3; v_gene: TRBV25-1; CDR3aa: CASSAHGAGADTQYF; CDR3nt: TGTGCCAGCAGTGCCCACGGAGCCGGCGCAGATACGCAGTATTTT
abundance: NA; d_gene: NA; j_gene: TRBJ2-7; v_gene: TRBV9; CDR3aa: CASSVEARAGYEQYF; CDR3nt: TGTGCCAGCAGCGTAGAGGCCAGGGCAGGCTACGAGCAGTACTTC
abundance: NA; d_gene: NA; j_gene: TRBJ2-7; v_gene: TRBV29-1; CDR3aa: CSVEGGANSYEQYF; CDR3nt: TGCAGCGTTGAGGGGGGAGCTAACTCCTACGAGCAGTACTTC
abundance: NA; d_gene: TRBD2; j_gene: TRBJ2-1; v_gene: TRBV5-1; CDR3aa: CASSLGFPLAGGNEQFF; CDR3nt: TGCGCCAGCAGCTTGGGATTCCCCCTAGCGGGAGGCAATGAGCAGTTCTTC
abundance: NA; d_gene: NA; j_gene: TRBJ2-7; v_gene: TRBV13; CDR3aa: CASSLGLKRYEQYF; CDR3nt: TGTGCCAGCAGCTTAGGATTGAAGCGTTACGAGCAGTACTTC
abundance: NA; d_gene: TRBD2; j_gene: TRBJ2-3; v_gene: TRBV30; CDR3aa: CAWSTPSGGTDTQYF; CDR3nt: TGTGCCTGGAGTACGCCTAGCGGGGGCACAGATACGCAGTATTTT
abundance: few; d_gene: TRBD1; j_gene: TRBJ1-6; v_gene: TRBV5-6; CDR3aa: CASSPLDRDNSPLHF; CDR3nt: TGTGCCAGCAGCCCGCTGGACAGGGATAACTCACCCCTCCACTTT
abundance: NA; d_gene: NA; j_gene: TRBJ2-1; v_gene: TRBV19; CDR3aa: CASSPQGSYNEQFF; CDR3nt: TGTGCCAGTAGTCCCCAGGGGAGCTACAATGAGCAGTTCTTC